Following are 20 T cell receptor beta chains from one sample sequenced in a study of beta chain features in type 1 diabetes. These receptors lack a known antigen. Every bit of the isolated RNA underwent reverse transcription, so sequencing read expressed TCRB transcripts. Sequenced by immunoSEQ multiplex PCR; TCRdb stores in-frame clones only, minus some. The sample has about 650,000 clones, roughly an eighth seen once. Study outcomes and limitations: For Type 1 diabetes patients, all four CD4+ subsets carried TCRB CDR3s that were moderately but significantly shorter.

Input material: naive CD4+ T cells from blood. These receptors originate from a man aged 30 to 39 with type 1 diabetes.

Note on this clone: Other DNA sequences in the same sample also yield this CDR3. This rearrangement joins TRBV4-3 to TRBJ2-3; D is unresolved. Germline CDR1 LGHNA, CDR2 YSLEER. This CDR3 region has 14 residues. V was pared by 3 bases and J by 0 bases, with 7 bases between. CDR3 amino acids: CASSQDPSTDTQYF. DNA for the CDR3: TGCGCCAGCAGCCAGGATCCTAGCACAGATACGCAGTATTTT.

The sample holds a few counts of this clone. The chain combines TRBV14 with TRBJ2-5; D may match TRBD1 or TRBD2 (5 bases each). The CDR3 is 14 amino acids. V lost 1 base to trimming and J lost 7 bases, with 13 bases between them. CDR1 and CDR2 from the germline V gene are SGHDN and FVKESK. The chain's CDR3 is CASSQGGIIWTQYF. CDR3 in DNA: TGTGCCAGCAGCCAAGGGGGGATTATATGGACCCAGTACTTC.

In its sample, this clone was seen a few times. This sequence joins TRBV29-1 and TRBJ2-1; tentative D call: TRBD2 (6 bases). CDR1 SQVTM and CDR2 ANQGSEA come from the germline V gene. Between the trimmed V and J ends, which lost 6 bases and 0 bases, there was a span of 12 bases. The CDR3 is 14 amino acids. The CDR3 DNA reads as TGCAGCGTAAATAGCGGATTCTCCTACAATGAGCAGTTCTTC. Translated, it gives CSVNSGFSYNEQFF.

The chain carries TRBV6-1 and TRBJ1-1; no clear D gene. The CDR3 consists of 13 residues. The V and J ends lost 3 bases and 8 bases respectively, with 13 bases between them. The germline V gene encodes CDR1 MNHNS and CDR2 SASEGT. The CDR3 region is CASSDREEGEAFF. Here the CDR3 DNA reads TGTGCCAGCAGTGATCGGGAAGAAGGGGAAGCTTTCTTT.

This clone occurred a few times. The chain's CDR3 is CASSALKGSTDTQYF. DNA for the CDR3: TGTGCCAGCAGCGCCCTGAAGGGAAGCACAGATACGCAGTATTTT. The J gene is TRBJ2-3, the V gene TRBV2; D unclear. Germline-derived CDR1 and CDR2 are SNHLY and FYNNEI. The CDR3 covers 15 residues. Trimming removed 6 bases at V and 0 bases at J, with 13 bases between.

The chain has TRBV7-2 and TRBJ1-5; TRBD1 matches 8 bases. Trimming took 2 bases from V and 6 from J; bases not matched to a gene: 6. Germline V gives CDR1 SGHTA, CDR2 FQGNSA. The CDR3 covers 15 residues. CDR3 sequence: CASSLYQGAVQPQHF. The CDR3 DNA reads TGTGCCAGCAGCTTATACCAGGGGGCGGTTCAGCCCCAGCATTTT.

The gene calls are TRBV18 and TRBJ2-7; no clear D. This CDR3 is built from 16 residues. Germline lookup yields CDR1 KGHSH and CDR2 LQKENI. Deletions cut 1 base from V and 0 bases from J, with 13 bases between. In nucleotides, the CDR3 is TGTGCCAGCTCACCACGGGATGGGCCAGGCTCCTACGAGCAGTACTTC. Translating it yields CASSPRDGPGSYEQYF.

The chain joins TRBV9 to TRBJ2-2; TRBD2 aligns across 11 bases. CDR3 length: 16 amino acids. After removal of 4 bases from V and 2 bases from J, the junction contained 4 bases not matched to a gene. CDR1 and CDR2 (germline): SGDLS, YYNGEE. CDR3 bases: TGTGCCAGCAGCAGAGGACTAGCGGGTAACACCGGGGAGCTGTTTTTT. This sequence encodes CASSRGLAGNTGELFF.

This clone was observed a handful of times. CDR3 amino acids: CASSPYSYQETQYF. The DNA for the CDR3 is TGCGCCAGCAGCCCATACAGCTACCAAGAGACCCAGTACTTC. The V and J genes are TRBV4-3 and TRBJ2-5; D is uncertain. CDR1 and CDR2 (germline): LGHNA, YSLEER. Trimming left V 4 bases short and J 0 bases short, with 9 bases between. The CDR3 consists of 14 residues.

The chain joins TRBV11-2 to TRBJ2-6, with D uncertain. This CDR3 spans 16 amino acids. CDR1 and CDR2 (germline): SGHAT, FQNNGV. V lost 5 bases and J lost 2, with 13 bases in between. CDR3 sequence (DNA): TGTGCCAGCAGCAAGAGTCGCCCGGCTGGGGCCAACGTCCTGACTTTC. Translation gives CASSKSRPAGANVLTF.

The chain employs TRBV4-3 and TRBJ2-7; D remains ambiguous. V dropped 0 bases and J dropped 7 bases, with 25 bases sitting between them. Germline assignment: CDR1 LGHNA and CDR2 YSLEER. The CDR3 length is 18 residues. DNA for the CDR3: TGCGCCAGCAGCCAAGATCTACGGCCCGATATCTCTGCTGGAGAGCAGTACTTC. This codes for CASSQDLRPDISAGEQYF.

The genes are TRBV10-1 and TRBJ2-1, with 7 bases fitting TRBD2. Per the germline V gene, CDR1 is WNHNN and CDR2 is SYGVQD (reference sequence). The J segment lost 0 bases and the V segment lost 8 bases, leaving 4 bases of the junction unmatched. The CDR3 runs 14 residues. CDR3 region: CASGWGGSYNEQFF. The DNA of the CDR3 is TGCGCCAGCGGGTGGGGGGGCTCCTACAATGAGCAGTTCTTC.

This chain joins TRBV6-1 and TRBJ2-1, with 7 bases fitting TRBD1. Germline CDR1 MNHNS, CDR2 SASEGT. V lost 5 bases to trimming and J lost 6 bases; unmatched junction nucleotides: 4. The CDR3 extends over 13 amino acids. The CDR3 region is CASSHQGVNEQFF. The CDR3 DNA is TGTGCCAGCAGTCACCAGGGGGTCAATGAGCAGTTCTTC.

The rearrangement joins TRBV9 to TRBJ2-1; TRBD2 aligns across 15 bases. Trimming removed 4 bases from V and 7 bases from J; junction bases left unmatched: 9. Germline V CDR1 and CDR2: SGDLS, YYNGEE. The CDR3 spans 17 residues. The CDR3 DNA follows: TGTGCCAGCAGCCGCGGGACTAGCGGGGGGTTCGGGAATGAGCAGTTCTTC. This gives the protein CASSRGTSGGFGNEQFF.

This rearrangement joins TRBV28 to TRBJ2-1; the D gene is possibly TRBD1 (5 bases). Trimming stripped 11 bases from V and 5 bases from J, with 10 bases between. The CDR3 has 11 amino acids. Germline CDR1 MDHEN, CDR2 SYDVKM. In DNA form, the CDR3 reads TGTGCCTCCAGGGTAGACAATGAGCAGTTCTTC. As protein: CASRVDNEQFF.

This clone was found a few times. This sequence joins TRBV5-1 and TRBJ1-4, with D possibly matching TRBD1 (5 bases). V shed 2 bases and J shed 5 bases, with 10 bases lying between them. CDR1 is SGHRS, CDR2 YFSETQ, per germline. CDR3 size: 14 residues. CDR3 residues: CASSLGEQNEKLFF. The CDR3 coding sequence is TGCGCCAGCAGCTTAGGGGAACAAAATGAAAAACTGTTTTTT.

This clone was detected ten times or more. V usage is TRBV7-4 and J usage is TRBJ1-4; TRBD1 agrees at 7 bases. This CDR3 has 15 residues. CDR1 is SGHVT, CDR2 SQSDAQ, per germline. The V gene end was trimmed by 4 bases and the J gene end by 7 bases; junction bases not matched to a gene: 9. The DNA for the CDR3 is TGTGCCAGCAGCTCCCCACAGGGGTGGGGTGAAAAACTGTTTTTT. Translation: CASSSPQGWGEKLFF.

This chain links TRBV6-5 with TRBJ1-2; D not resolved. Germline CDR1 MNHEY, CDR2 SVGAGI. Trimming took off 7 bases at V and 8 bases at J, with 11 bases between the two ends. The CDR3 has 11 residues. The CDR3 coding sequence is TGTGCCAGCACCCAAGGGAGAGGCTACACCTTC. Protein product: CASTQGRGYTF.

This clone turned up a few times. The CDR3, as DNA: TGTGCCAGCAGCTTAGTGCCGGACTTCTCCTATGGCTACACCTTC. Translation: CASSLVPDFSYGYTF. The rearrangement uses TRBV7-2 and TRBJ1-2; no reliable D call. This CDR3 is built from 15 residues. V lost 1 base to trimming and J lost 4 bases, with 13 bases between them. Germline CDR1 is SGHTA and CDR2 is FQGNSA. The full variable domain, in which reference TRBV7-2 and TRBJ1-2 provide the parts outside the CDR3, is GAGVSQSPSNKVTEKGKDVELRCDPISGHTALYWYRQSLGQGLEFLIYFQGNSAPDKSGLPSDRFSAERTGGSVSTLTIQRTQQEDSAVYLCASSLVPDFSYGYTFGSGTRLTVV.

Only a few counts were recorded for this clone. The J gene is TRBJ1-2, the V gene TRBV28, with 7 bases lining up with TRBD1. The CDR3 contains 17 residues. CDR1 and CDR2 (germline): MDHEN, SYDVKM. J lost 7 bases, V lost 8 bases, and 22 bases had no gene match. DNA for the CDR3: TGTGCCAGCGGTATTCCGGGACAGCTATTGGTCCGTGGTGGCTACACCTTC. As protein: CASGIPGQLLVRGGYTF.